These 11 T cell receptor beta chains originate from one sample sequenced in a study of shared clonotypes between healthy human individuals. Assay used: immunoSEQ multiplex PCR; TCRdb lists only in-frame clones, some missing. The sample records roughly 1,500,000 clones, 95% to 99% being singletons. The sample was naive CD4+ T cells sorted from blood. The subset denotes: CD45RA+ positively selected. These receptors were obtained from a man aged 25-45 years in good health.

The rearrangement links TRBV6-5 to TRBJ2-1; perhaps TRBD1 as D (6 bases). CDR3 length equals 15 residues. The ends were cut back, 6 bases at V and 2 bases at J, with 14 bases in the middle. Per germline, CDR1 MNHEY and CDR2 SVGAGI. CDR3 protein: CASRKGGFAYNEQFF. In DNA, the CDR3 is TGTGCCAGCAGGAAAGGGGGTTTCGCCTACAATGAGCAGTTCTTC.

This clone appeared a single time. The CDR3 loop reads CSVALGVGGNQPQHF. CDR3 sequence (DNA): TGCAGCGTGGCACTCGGGGTTGGGGGCAATCAGCCCCAGCATTTT. The chain recombines TRBV29-1 with TRBJ1-5; the D is unclear. V lost 6 bases to trimming and J lost 2 bases, with 17 bases between them. CDR1 and CDR2 from the germline V gene are SQVTM and ANQGSEA. The length of the CDR3 is 15 residues. Combining the CDR3 with reference TRBV29-1 and TRBJ1-5 gives the whole variable domain SAVISQKPSRDICQRGTSLTIQCQVDSQVTMMFWYRQQPGQSLTLIATANQGSEATYESGFVIDKFPISRPNLTFSTLTVSNMSPEDSSIYLCSVALGVGGNQPQHFGDGTRLSIL.

The rearrangement uses TRBV9 and TRBJ2-3; 10 bases align to TRBD2. V lost 4 bases, J lost 4 bases, and 3 bases stayed unmatched. The germline V gene encodes CDR1 SGDLS and CDR2 YYNGEE. CDR3 length: 14 amino acids. Here the CDR3 reads CASSPSGRADTQYF. DNA for the CDR3: TGTGCCAGCAGCCCTAGCGGGAGAGCAGATACGCAGTATTTT.

Points on this clone: The identical CDR3 is also encoded by other nucleotide sequences in the sample. The genes are TRBV18 and TRBJ2-3; D gene uncertain. Between the trimmed V and J ends, which lost 6 bases and 2 bases, there was a span of 6 bases. The CDR3 is 12 residues long. CDR1 and CDR2 from the germline V gene are KGHSH and LQKENI. CDR3 DNA: TGTGCCAGCTCTCCTAACACAGATACGCAGTATTTT. Translated, it gives CASSPNTDTQYF.

CDR3: CAVSLASRTGELFF. The DNA of the CDR3 is TGCGCCGTTAGTTTGGCTAGCAGGACCGGGGAGCTGTTTTTT. The chain employs TRBV10-2 and TRBJ2-2; a weak D match, TRBD2 (5 bases). CDR1 is WSHSY, CDR2 SAAADI, per germline. With 11 bases removed from V and 5 bases from J, the gap between germline ends came to 18 bases. The CDR3 is made up of 14 amino acids.

The DNA for the CDR3 is TGCGCCAGCAGCTTGGATCCGGAGACAGGGTCGGTCGGGGAGCTGTTTTTT. The encoded protein is CASSLDPETGSVGELFF. The chain links TRBV5-1 to TRBJ2-2; 7 bases match TRBD1. Germline CDR1 reads SGHRS; CDR2 reads YFSETQ. The V segment lost 0 bases and the J segment 7 bases; nucleotides outside the gene matches: 12. The CDR3 has 17 amino acids.

The rearrangement joins TRBV19 to TRBJ2-7; 10 nucleotides align to TRBD1. The CDR3 runs 14 residues. The junction had 6 bases not matched to a gene; V was cut back by 8 bases and J by 2 bases. Germline V gives CDR1 LNHDA, CDR2 SQIVND (reference sequence). The CDR3 sequence: CASSDRGRTYEQYF. For the CDR3, the DNA is TGTGCCAGTTCAGACAGGGGGCGAACCTACGAGCAGTACTTC.

V and J are TRBV18 and TRBJ1-1, with D possibly being TRBD1 (5 bases). The germline V gene has CDR1 KGHSH and CDR2 LQKENI. Deletions cut 2 bases from V and 0 bases from J, with 13 bases between. The CDR3 is made up of 16 amino acids. CDR3 DNA: TGTGCCAGCTCACCAAGGGACGCCTCCATGAACACTGAAGCTTTCTTT. This codes for CASSPRDASMNTEAFF.

The chain recombines TRBV10-3 with TRBJ2-1; D perhaps matches TRBD2 (5 bases). Trimming took 1 base from V and 8 from J, leaving 6 bases between them. CDR1 is ENHRY, CDR2 SYGVKD, per germline. The CDR3 has 12 residues. In DNA form, the CDR3 reads TGTGCCATCAGTGAGTGGCGGGATGAGCAGTTCTTC. Protein product: CAISEWRDEQFF.

This chain uses TRBV5-1 with TRBJ2-1; the match to TRBD2 covers 8 bases. The ends lost 6 bases at V and 8 bases at J; junction bases unmatched: 13. Germline loops: CDR1 SGHRS, CDR2 YFSETQ. The CDR3 is 15 amino acids. CDR3 nucleotides: TGCGCCAGCACGCTTACCGGGACTAGTGGCTATGAGCAGTTCTTC. Its translation is CASTLTGTSGYEQFF.

The rearrangement links TRBV6-5 to TRBJ2-1; the D is unclear. V gave up 7 bases and J gave up 3 bases, with 10 bases separating them. This CDR3 region has 13 residues. Per the germline V gene, CDR1 is MNHEY and CDR2 is SVGAGI. This CDR3 is CASMGWGYNEQFF. CDR3 sequence (DNA): TGTGCCAGCATGGGGTGGGGCTACAATGAGCAGTTCTTC.